This TCR beta chain stems from a study of cytomegalovirus exposure and HLA in healthy donors. Study findings and constraints: Rates of TCR association differed by HLA locus in a later analysis, with DRB1 highest and HLA-C lowest. The classifier reportedly diagnosed cytomegalovirus status with high sensitivity and specificity. The likely explanation for a cluster of highly shared sequence variants was sequencing artifact.

The CDR3 is made up of 14 amino acids. Deletions cut 5 bases from V and 5 bases from J, with 15 bases between. Germline V gives CDR1 SSHAT, CDR2 FNYEAQ (reference sequence). Vbeta (60) and Jbeta (13) primers were used in the PCR. TCRdb's copy holds only in-frame clones and misses some; the assay was immunoSEQ multiplex PCR. The table has a few hundred thousand clones, less than 80% seen once. This clone has just a few counts. Its specificity is unknown. This TCR was recovered from a girl aged 2 to 9 in good health and CMV-seronegative. Sequenced input: PBMCs. The rearrangement joins TRBV7-7 to TRBJ2-5; D is possibly TRBD1 or TRBD2 (6 bases each). CDR3: CASSLGGHMETQYF. CDR3 DNA sequence: TGTGCCAGCAGCCTAGGGGGGCATATGGAGACCCAGTACTTC.